There are a few counts of the clone carrying this T cell receptor (beta chain). This sample is drawn from a study of blood T cell repertoires in COVID-19. Study-level background: Samples taken during acute and convalescent COVID-19 were collected in the United States, Italy and Spain. Sources were T cells, B-cell-depleted T cells, or PBMCs; the material itself was cDNA or gDNA.

Germline-derived CDR1 and CDR2 are SGHTA and FQGNSA. The CDR3 extends over 14 amino acids. The ends were cut back, 5 bases at V and 7 bases at J, with 17 bases in the middle. Authors' processing steps: The authors estimated nucleated cell counts from reference gene primer amplification. Using immunoSEQ multiplex PCR, the repertoire was profiled, and TCRdb retains in-frame clones only, with some absent. The DNA gave D and trimming, while V, J and clone size come from that table. There are a few hundred thousand clones in the sample; about nine tenths occur only once, and about 3% lies in the top ten. This receptor was taken from a woman in her thirties with active or convalescent COVID-19. Sequenced material: peripheral blood. This chain links TRBV7-2 with TRBJ2-5; D call uncertain. In DNA, the CDR3 is TGTGCCAGCAGCCAAAATAGACTCCTGGGGACCCAGTACTTC. This sequence encodes CASSQNRLLGTQYF.